This T cell receptor beta chain was found in a study of CD8 T cells in ankylosing spondylitis. Study-level points and caveats: Disease-linked clones proved CD8+ and comparatively uncommon in peripheral blood. Reports of some motif variants in reactive arthritis synovial fluid and blood predate this one. For ankylosing spondylitis blood, a TCR beta motif of under ten highly homologous variants appeared characteristic.

Via MiXCR, TCRdb re-called the 5' RACE reads, giving one row per CDR3 protein. The table has 200,000 or so distinct CDR3 sequences, 15% to 20% seen once. Comments on this clonotype: Its specificity is not known.

Specimen: blood, either unsorted or a sorted T cell fraction (not recorded which). The TCR sequence derives from a male donor between 5 and 29 years old with ankylosing spondylitis or in good health (not recorded which).

The chain's CDR3 is CASSLELGQGINEQFF. The CDR3 DNA reads TGTGCCAGCAGCTTGGAACTGGGACAGGGGATAAATGAGCAGTTCTTC. The J gene is TRBJ2-1, the V gene TRBV5-5; 10 bases fit TRBD1. CDR1 is SGHKS and CDR2 is YYEKEE in the germline V gene (reference sequence). There are 16 residues in the CDR3. Trimming at V came to 0 bases and at J to 7 bases, leaving 7 bases not matched to a gene. Filled out from reference TRBV5-5 and TRBJ2-1, the complete variable domain reads DAGVTQSPTHLIKTRGQQVTLRCSPISGHKSVSWYQQVLGQGPQFIFQYYEKEERGRGNFPDRFSARQFPNYSSELNVNALLLGDSALYLCASSLELGQGINEQFFGPGTRLTVL.